This T cell receptor beta chain was recovered during a study of T cell repertoires in cytomegalovirus infection. Broader study findings: The cumulative frequency of public TCR beta families identified carriers of CMV plus the relevant HLA.

MiXCR, run by TCRdb on the reads, gives a single entry per CDR3 protein. The table includes about 160,000 distinct CDR3 sequences, approximately 21% detected once. The table lists this clonotype with a few counts. What it recognizes is unknown. The CDR3 consists of 15 residues. Germline V gene data show CDR1 as MGHRA and CDR2 as YSYEKL. Trimming pared 4 bases from V and 0 bases from J, leaving 10 bases between. The rearrangement joins TRBV4-1 to TRBJ1-5, with D unclear. This TCR was sampled from a human donor in good health (CMV status not recorded). Some clones in this sample may be carry-over from other donors' samples. The starting material was CD8+ T cells from cultured PBMCs, obtained from culture after CMV antigen stimulation. The CDR3, as DNA: TGCGCCAGCAGCCCCCCCGGTTATAGCAATCAGCCCCAGCATTTT. It translates to CASSPPGYSNQPQHF.